These 4 T cell receptor beta chains were all obtained from the same sample, sequenced in a study of CD8 T cells in ankylosing spondylitis (dated 2017 in TCRdb). Summary of the overall study and its limitations: Blood from ankylosing spondylitis patients appeared to be characterized by a TCR beta motif composed of under 10 highly homologous amino acid variants.

Libraries were constructed by 5' RACE. The sequencer was an Illumina HiSeq 2500. The public reads were reprocessed in TCRdb via fastp at Q25 and MiXCR, keeping in-frame beta chains. One record per CDR3 amino acid sequence lists the most common genes and DNA. In all, the sample holds 500,000 to 550,000 distinct CDR3 sequences, and about 13% of those were seen once. The ten top clones hold almost 7% of the sample. No cognate antigen is known for these TCRs. Sequencing input: blood, either unsorted or a sorted T cell fraction (not recorded which). The receptors originated from a male donor with ankylosing spondylitis.

This clonotype was recorded a few times. The chain employs TRBV5-6 and TRBJ2-7, with TRBD1 as a possible D gene (6 bases). With 0 bases removed from V and 7 bases from J, the gap between germline ends came to 14 bases. The CDR3 is made up of 14 amino acids. Germline V gene lookup returns CDR1 SGHDT and CDR2 YYEEEE. CDR3 coding DNA: TGTGCCAGCAGCTTGGCCTACAGGGCAGGGGAGCAGTACGTC. Amino acid sequence: CASSLAYRAGEQYV.

This clonotype was seen repeatedly, ten times or more. The CDR3 sequence is CASSRFAEPGELFF. As DNA, the CDR3 is TGTGCCAGCAGTAGGTTCGCCGAGCCCGGGGAGCTGTTTTTT. The chain links TRBV12-3 or TRBV12-4 to TRBJ2-2; unclear D gene. This CDR3 comprises 14 residues. Trimming pared 5 bases from V and 6 bases from J, leaving 13 bases between.

This chain links TRBV10-3 with TRBJ2-3; 13 nucleotides agree with TRBD2. CDR1 is ENHRY and CDR2 is SYGVKD in the germline V gene. V dropped 6 bases and J dropped 2; count of bases not matched to a gene: 8. The CDR3 is 17 amino acids. DNA for the CDR3: TGTGCCATCAGCACTAGCGGGAGGGCCTCTTTCACAGATACGCAGTATTTT. It encodes CAISTSGRASFTDTQYF.

This chain links TRBV7-8 with TRBJ2-3, with 7 bases lining up with TRBD2. V was pared by 5 bases and J by 3 bases, with 8 bases of the junction left unmatched. This CDR3 comprises 15 residues. Germline CDR1 SGHVS, CDR2 FQNEAQ. For the CDR3, the DNA is TGTGCCAGCAGCCCCCGCGGGAGTCCGACAGATACGCAGTATTTT. Translation: CASSPRGSPTDTQYF.